The source of this T cell receptor (beta chain) is a study of shared clonotypes between healthy human individuals. Study overall: Each donor had three CD4 naive, three CD4 memory, two CD8 naive and one CD8 memory plate. Study observations and caveats: Naive subsets generally had larger estimated richness than memory subsets. A reduction in generation probabilities was seen for non-shared clonotypes relative to those shared by all four donors.

In the study's own analysis: Sequence data from immunoSEQ were junction-only and lacked quality scores; consequently, filtering differed. The protocol was immunoSEQ multiplex PCR, while the TCRdb copy is restricted to in-frame clones and leaves out a portion. The DNA was the basis for D and trimming; V, J and clone size are from that table. The data show about 1.1 million clones, approximately 80% seen once. This clone was picked up one time. Its target is unknown. CDR1 and CDR2 (germline): SGHAT, FQNNGV. This CDR3 has 14 residues. V lost 5 bases, J lost 7 bases, and 18 bases lay in between. The chain recombines TRBV11-2 with TRBJ2-7, with a weak D call TRBD1 (6 bases). The sequencing sample was made of memory CD4+ T cells from PBMCs. Regarding subset: CD45RA-negative fraction. The receptor was isolated from a man in his late teens or twenties in good health. Some clones in this sample may be carry-over from other donors' samples. CDR3 DNA: TGTGCCAGCAGCCCCGGGACACCACACCGGGAGCAGTACTTC. Encoded protein: CASSPGTPHREQYF.